This T cell receptor beta chain was retrieved from a study of preoperative IRX-2 immunotherapy in early breast cancer. Assay used: immunoSEQ multiplex PCR; TCRdb lists only in-frame clones, some missing. The sample shows 30,000 to 45,000 clones, 80% to 90% of them seen only once. This clone occurred once. As to treatment: preoperative locoregional IRX-2 cytokine immunotherapy. The clonotype comes from a human donor with breast cancer. Here the sequenced sample was lymph node tissue, taken after IRX-2 immunotherapy.

In DNA form, the CDR3 reads TGCAGCGTTCAGACCGCATCCAGGCAGCCCCAGCATTTT. It specifies CSVQTASRQPQHF. The chain has TRBV29-1 and TRBJ1-5, with unresolved D. V lost 5 bases to trimming and J lost 7 bases, with 15 bases between them. CDR3 length: 13 amino acids. Germline lookup yields CDR1 SQVTM and CDR2 ANQGSEA.